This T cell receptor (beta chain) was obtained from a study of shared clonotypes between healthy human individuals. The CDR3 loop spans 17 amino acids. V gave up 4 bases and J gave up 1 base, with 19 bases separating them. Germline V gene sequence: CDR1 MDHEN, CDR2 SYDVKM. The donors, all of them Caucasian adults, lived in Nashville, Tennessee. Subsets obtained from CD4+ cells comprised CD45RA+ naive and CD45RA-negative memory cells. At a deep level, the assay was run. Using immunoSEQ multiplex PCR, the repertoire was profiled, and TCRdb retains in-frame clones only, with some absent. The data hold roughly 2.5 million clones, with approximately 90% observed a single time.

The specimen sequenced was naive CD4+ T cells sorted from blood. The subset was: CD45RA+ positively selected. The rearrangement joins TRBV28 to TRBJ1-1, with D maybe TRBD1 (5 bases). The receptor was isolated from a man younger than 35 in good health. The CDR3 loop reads CASSSQLVGHANTEAFF. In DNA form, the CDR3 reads TGTGCCAGCAGTTCCCAACTAGTCGGACATGCGAACACTGAAGCTTTCTTT.